Below, 27 T cell receptor beta chains from the same sample are listed, as sequenced in a study of CXCR3-negative and CXCR3-positive naive CD8 T cells. The TRB libraries of cDNA were built by UMI-labeled 5' RACE. Each CDR3 protein gets one entry in TCRdb, which reprocessed the 5' RACE reads and gives no DNA. This sample's table has around 50,000 distinct CDR3 sequences. Sequenced sample: naive CXCR3- CD8+ T cells from blood. Subset indicated: CD45RO-CCR7+CD27+CD95- naive CD8+ T cells lacking CXCR3 (TNR3-). These receptors were taken from a human donor in good health. Some clones in this sample may be carry-over from other donors' samples.

The chain couples TRBV12-3 or TRBV12-4 to TRBJ2-5. CDR3 length equals 12 residues. CDR3 residues: CASSFGVETQYF.

The rearrangement links TRBV14 to TRBJ2-3; TCRdb's D call of TRBD2 is untestable without DNA. The CDR3 is 16 amino acids. CDR1 is SGHDN, CDR2 FVKESK, per germline. The CDR3 loop is CASSSRTSGSTDTQYF.

The rearrangement links TRBV20-1 to TRBJ1-4. The CDR3 covers 14 residues. The germline gives CDR1 DFQATT, CDR2 SNEGSKA (reference sequence). This chain's CDR3 is CSARDWGELEKLFF.

CDR3 sequence: CAISDPGHLNYGYTF. The gene calls are TRBV10-3 and TRBJ1-2; TCRdb reports TRBD1, a call that lacks DNA to check it against. CDR3 length equals 15 residues. CDR1 and CDR2 from the germline V gene are ENHRY and SYGVKD.

The rearrangement links TRBV6-2 or TRBV6-3 to TRBJ2-7; TCRdb's D call of TRBD1 is untestable without DNA. CDR3 size: 13 residues. CDR1 is MNHEY, CDR2 SVGEGT, per germline. CDR3 amino acids: CASSFPGSYEQYF.

The rearrangement links TRBV24-1 to TRBJ2-3; TCRdb names TRBD1, which stays unverified in the absence of DNA. This CDR3 has 17 amino acids. Germline V gene data show CDR1 as KGHDR and CDR2 as SFDVKD. The CDR3 here is CATSDPTGTGEMDTQYF.

The chain has TRBV6-5 and TRBJ2-7; TCRdb picks TRBD1, but there is no DNA to check that call. The CDR3 has 15 residues. Germline CDR1 reads MNHEY; CDR2 reads SVGAGI. CDR3 residues: CASTLDRGPFYEQYF.

The chain links TRBV27 to TRBJ2-1; TCRdb proposes TRBD2, but this gene call is untestable without DNA. The germline V gene encodes CDR1 MNHEY and CDR2 SMNVEV (reference sequence). CDR3 length: 16 residues. CDR3 loop: CASSTSAANSYNEQFF.

The V and J genes are TRBV7-9 and TRBJ2-1; TCRdb's D call of TRBD2 is untestable without DNA. The CDR3 runs to 14 residues. The germline gives CDR1 SEHNR, CDR2 FQNEAQ (reference sequence). The CDR3 reads CASSSPEGPNEQFF.

V is TRBV7-6 and J is TRBJ2-7; lacking DNA, the TRBD1 call made by TCRdb goes unchecked. CDR1 is SGHVS and CDR2 is FNYEAQ in the germline V gene. This CDR3 region has 15 residues. CDR3 residues: CASSSPGTGNYEQYF. The whole variable domain, filled in from reference TRBV7-6 and TRBJ2-7, reads GAGVSQSPRYKVTKRGQDVALRCDPISGHVSLYWYRQALGQGPEFLTYFNYEAQQDKSGLPNDRFSAERPEGSISTLTIQRTEQRDSAMYRCASSSPGTGNYEQYFGPGTRLTVT.

The chain couples TRBV7-8 to TRBJ2-4; without DNA, the TCRdb call of TRBD1 cannot be checked. The CDR3 is made up of 16 amino acids. Germline assignment: CDR1 SGHVS and CDR2 FQNEAQ. CDR3 amino acids: CASSPRQGWSGNIQYF.

The chain couples TRBV4-3 to TRBJ1-2. This CDR3 spans 15 amino acids. Germline V gene data show CDR1 as LGHNA and CDR2 as YSLEER. The CDR3 is CASSQDRTLFYGYTF.

CDR3 protein: CSGGLDNEQFF. This chain links TRBV20-1 with TRBJ2-1; TCRdb selects TRBD2, and the lack of DNA leaves this call unchecked. The CDR3 loop spans 11 amino acids. Germline assignment: CDR1 DFQATT and CDR2 SNEGSKA (reference sequence).

The V and J genes are TRBV12-3 or TRBV12-4 and TRBJ2-7; TCRdb calls TRBD1, which cannot be checked without DNA. CDR3 size: 11 residues. Here the CDR3 reads CASRGAYEQYF.

The chain has TRBV2 and TRBJ2-5; TCRdb's D call, TRBD2, is unchecked because there is no DNA. Germline V gives CDR1 SNHLY, CDR2 FYNNEI. The CDR3 length is 12 residues. This chain's CDR3 is CASSLAEETQYF.

The chain has TRBV6-2 or TRBV6-3 and TRBJ2-1; TCRdb's D gene call, TRBD2, goes unchecked for lack of DNA. The CDR3 extends over 12 amino acids. The germline gives CDR1 MNHEY, CDR2 SVGEGT. CDR3 loop: CASCTSEAEQFF.

The chain couples TRBV29-1 to TRBJ2-1; the D call from TCRdb, TRBD1, cannot be confirmed without DNA. Germline CDR1 SQVTM, CDR2 ANQGSEA. The CDR3 has 13 residues. The CDR3 reads CSVEWTGGYEQFF.

The chain joins TRBV11-2 to TRBJ2-7. The CDR3 is 13 amino acids. Germline CDR1 and CDR2: SGHAT and FQNNGV. Here the CDR3 reads CASSFAGLYEQYF.

The chain has TRBV5-1 and TRBJ2-1; the TCRdb call, TRBD2, lacks DNA for checking. The length of the CDR3 is 15 residues. Germline lookup yields CDR1 SGHRS and CDR2 YFSETQ. The CDR3 sequence is CASSFMGGAIDEQFF.

The gene calls are TRBV20-1 and TRBJ2-1; TCRdb's D gene call, TRBD2, goes unchecked for lack of DNA. This CDR3 comprises 15 residues. Germline-derived CDR1 and CDR2 are DFQATT and SNEGSKA (reference sequence). CDR3 loop: CSATVRPAGGHEQFF.

The rearrangement joins TRBV3-1 to TRBJ1-1; the D call from TCRdb, TRBD1, cannot be confirmed without DNA. Germline assignment: CDR1 LGHDT and CDR2 YNNKEL (reference sequence). There are 16 residues in the CDR3. The CDR3 sequence is CASSQVGQGARTEAFF.

The gene calls are TRBV4-3 and TRBJ2-1; TCRdb selects TRBD1, and the lack of DNA leaves this call unchecked. Germline assignment: CDR1 LGHNA and CDR2 YSLEER. The CDR3 has 18 amino acids. The CDR3 loop reads CASSQEIPGQGSYNEQFF.

The chain couples TRBV11-2 to TRBJ1-2; TCRdb reports TRBD1, a call that lacks DNA to check it against. The CDR3 has 16 amino acids. The V gene's germline CDR1 is SGHAT and CDR2 FQNNGV. The CDR3 here is CASSLVRTDSNYGYTF.

The chain joins TRBV5-6 to TRBJ2-1; TCRdb gives TRBD1 as the D gene, but with no DNA this cannot be confirmed. Per germline, CDR1 SGHDT and CDR2 YYEEEE. CDR3 size: 15 residues. CDR3 sequence reads: CASSLRDHLWDLSFF.

This sequence joins TRBV6-5 and TRBJ2-2; TCRdb's D call, TRBD1, is unchecked because there is no DNA. CDR3 length: 16 amino acids. CDR1 and CDR2 (germline): MNHEY, SVGAGI. CDR3 region: CASSYSGTGAAGELFF.

J is TRBJ2-2 and V is TRBV27. CDR3 length equals 17 residues. The germline CDR1 and CDR2 sequences are MNHEY and SMNVEV (reference sequence). The CDR3 loop is CASSQDVTGSNTGELFF.

The rearrangement joins TRBV7-9 to TRBJ1-1; TCRdb gives TRBD1 as the D gene, but with no DNA this cannot be confirmed. The germline V gene encodes CDR1 SEHNR and CDR2 FQNEAQ (reference sequence). CDR3 length: 13 amino acids. The CDR3 reads CASSLPSGTEAFF.